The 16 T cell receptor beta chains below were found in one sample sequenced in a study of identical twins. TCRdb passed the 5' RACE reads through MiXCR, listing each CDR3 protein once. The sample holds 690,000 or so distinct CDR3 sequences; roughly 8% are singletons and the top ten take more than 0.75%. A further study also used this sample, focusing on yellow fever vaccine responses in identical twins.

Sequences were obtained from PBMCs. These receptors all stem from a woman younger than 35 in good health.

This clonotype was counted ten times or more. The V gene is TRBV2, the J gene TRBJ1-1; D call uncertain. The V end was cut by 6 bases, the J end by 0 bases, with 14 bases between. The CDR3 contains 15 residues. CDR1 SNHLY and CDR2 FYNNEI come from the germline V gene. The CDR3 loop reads CASRKREGMNTEAFF. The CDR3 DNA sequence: TGTGCCAGCAGGAAACGGGAGGGTATGAACACTGAAGCTTTCTTT.

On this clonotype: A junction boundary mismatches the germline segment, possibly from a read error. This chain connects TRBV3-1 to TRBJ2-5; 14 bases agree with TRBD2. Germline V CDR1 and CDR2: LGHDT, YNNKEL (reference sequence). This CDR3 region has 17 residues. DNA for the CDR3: TGTGCCAGCTGCCATTGGACTAGCGGGGGGACCCAGGAGACCCAGTACTTC. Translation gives CASCHWTSGGTQETQYF.

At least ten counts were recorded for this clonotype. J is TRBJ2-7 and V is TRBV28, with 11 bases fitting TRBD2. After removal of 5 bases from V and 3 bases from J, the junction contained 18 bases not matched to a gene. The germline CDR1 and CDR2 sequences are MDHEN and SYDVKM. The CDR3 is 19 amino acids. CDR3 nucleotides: TGTGCCAGCAGTACGAGGGGCTCCGGGGCTAGCGGGAGGCTCTACGAGCAGTACTTC. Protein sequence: CASSTRGSGASGRLYEQYF.

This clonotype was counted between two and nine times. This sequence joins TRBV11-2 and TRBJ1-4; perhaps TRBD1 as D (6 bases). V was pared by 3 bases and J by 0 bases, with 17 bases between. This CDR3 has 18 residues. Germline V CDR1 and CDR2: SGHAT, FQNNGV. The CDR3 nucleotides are TGTGCCAGCAGCTTGGGGGGAACAGGGAAAGCAACTAATGAAAAACTGTTTTTT. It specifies CASSLGGTGKATNEKLFF.

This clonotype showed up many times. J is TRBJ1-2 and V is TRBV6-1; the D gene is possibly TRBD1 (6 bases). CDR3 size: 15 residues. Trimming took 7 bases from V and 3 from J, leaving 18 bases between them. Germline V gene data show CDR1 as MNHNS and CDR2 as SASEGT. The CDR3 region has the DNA TGTGCCAGCACCAACGCCTGGGACACCTACTATGGCTACACCTTC. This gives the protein CASTNAWDTYYGYTF.

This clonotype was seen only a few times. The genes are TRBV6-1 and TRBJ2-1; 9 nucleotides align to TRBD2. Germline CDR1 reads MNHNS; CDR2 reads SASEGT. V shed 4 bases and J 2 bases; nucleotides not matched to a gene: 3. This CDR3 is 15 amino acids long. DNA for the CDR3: TGTGCCAGCAGTGCGACTAGCGGTACCTACAATGAGCAGTTCTTC. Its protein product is CASSATSGTYNEQFF.

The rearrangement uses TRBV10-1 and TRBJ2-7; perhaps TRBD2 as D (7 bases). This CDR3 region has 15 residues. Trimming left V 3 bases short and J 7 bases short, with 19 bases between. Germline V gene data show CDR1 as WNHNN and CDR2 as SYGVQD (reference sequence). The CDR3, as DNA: TGCGCCAGCAGTGATATGGGGGGGCCGGCAAGTGAGCAGTACTTC. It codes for CASSDMGGPASEQYF.

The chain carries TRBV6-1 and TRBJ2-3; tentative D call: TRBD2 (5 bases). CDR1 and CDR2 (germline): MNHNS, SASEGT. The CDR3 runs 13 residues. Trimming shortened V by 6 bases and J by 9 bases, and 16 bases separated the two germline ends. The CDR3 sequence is CASSPRRWYTQYF. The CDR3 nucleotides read TGTGCCAGCAGCCCAAGGAGGTGGTACACGCAGTATTTT.

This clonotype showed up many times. The CDR3 DNA reads as TGTGCCAGCTCAGACAGGGTCAATCAGCCCCAGCATTTT. Amino acid sequence: CASSDRVNQPQHF. This chain links TRBV6-1 with TRBJ1-5, with TRBD1 matching over 7 bases. Germline loops: CDR1 MNHNS, CDR2 SASEGT. The length of the CDR3 is 13 residues. V lost 8 bases to trimming and J lost 3 bases; unmatched junction nucleotides: 4.

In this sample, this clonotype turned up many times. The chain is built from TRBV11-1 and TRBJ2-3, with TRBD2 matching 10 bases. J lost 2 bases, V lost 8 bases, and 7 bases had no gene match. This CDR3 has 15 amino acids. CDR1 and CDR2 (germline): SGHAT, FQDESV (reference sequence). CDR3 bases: TGTGCCAGCTGTCCAGCGGGGGGGCCCACAGATACGCAGTATTTT. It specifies CASCPAGGPTDTQYF.

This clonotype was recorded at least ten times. The chain's CDR3 is CASNPTKPGSSYEQYF. As DNA, the CDR3 is TGCGCCAGCAACCCGACTAAGCCAGGGAGCTCCTACGAGCAGTACTTC. The chain joins TRBV5-1 to TRBJ2-7, with D tentatively TRBD1 or TRBD2 (5 bases each). Per germline, CDR1 SGHRS and CDR2 YFSETQ. This CDR3 has 16 amino acids. V was clipped by 6 bases and J by 0 bases, with 19 bases between them.

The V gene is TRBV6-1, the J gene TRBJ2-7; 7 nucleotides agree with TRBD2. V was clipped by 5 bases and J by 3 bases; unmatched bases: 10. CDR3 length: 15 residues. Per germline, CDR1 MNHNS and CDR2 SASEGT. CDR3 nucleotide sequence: TGTGCCAGCAGTCCCTGGGGGACTACTAACTACGAGCAGTACTTC. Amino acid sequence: CASSPWGTTNYEQYF.

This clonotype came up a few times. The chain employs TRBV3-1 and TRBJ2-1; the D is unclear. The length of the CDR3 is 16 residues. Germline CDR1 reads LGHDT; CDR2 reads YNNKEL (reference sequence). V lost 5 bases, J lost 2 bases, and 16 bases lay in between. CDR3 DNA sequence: TGTGCCAGCAGCACGATTGCTAGTTCCCCCTACAATGAGCAGTTCTTC. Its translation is CASSTIASSPYNEQFF.

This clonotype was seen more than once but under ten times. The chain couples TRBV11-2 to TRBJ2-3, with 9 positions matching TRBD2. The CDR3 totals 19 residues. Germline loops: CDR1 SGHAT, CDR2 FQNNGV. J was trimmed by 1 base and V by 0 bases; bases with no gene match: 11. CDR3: CASSLDGPGAGGGTDTQYF. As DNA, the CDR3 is TGTGCCAGCAGCTTAGATGGACCCGGGGCGGGAGGGGGCACAGATACGCAGTATTTT.

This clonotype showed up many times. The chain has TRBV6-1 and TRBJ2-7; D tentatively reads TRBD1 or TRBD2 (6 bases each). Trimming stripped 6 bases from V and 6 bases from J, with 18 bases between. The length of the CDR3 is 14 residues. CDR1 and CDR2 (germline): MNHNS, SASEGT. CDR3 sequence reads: CASSLTIWGAEQYF. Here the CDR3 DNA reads TGTGCCAGCAGCCTAACCATATGGGGGGCCGAGCAGTACTTC.

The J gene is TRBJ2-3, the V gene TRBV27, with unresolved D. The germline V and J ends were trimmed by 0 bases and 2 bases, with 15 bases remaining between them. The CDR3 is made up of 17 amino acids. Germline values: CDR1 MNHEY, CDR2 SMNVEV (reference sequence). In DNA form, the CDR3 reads TGTGCCAGCAGTTTATCGAAGTTCGCTAGAAACACAGATACGCAGTATTTT. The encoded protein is CASSLSKFARNTDTQYF.